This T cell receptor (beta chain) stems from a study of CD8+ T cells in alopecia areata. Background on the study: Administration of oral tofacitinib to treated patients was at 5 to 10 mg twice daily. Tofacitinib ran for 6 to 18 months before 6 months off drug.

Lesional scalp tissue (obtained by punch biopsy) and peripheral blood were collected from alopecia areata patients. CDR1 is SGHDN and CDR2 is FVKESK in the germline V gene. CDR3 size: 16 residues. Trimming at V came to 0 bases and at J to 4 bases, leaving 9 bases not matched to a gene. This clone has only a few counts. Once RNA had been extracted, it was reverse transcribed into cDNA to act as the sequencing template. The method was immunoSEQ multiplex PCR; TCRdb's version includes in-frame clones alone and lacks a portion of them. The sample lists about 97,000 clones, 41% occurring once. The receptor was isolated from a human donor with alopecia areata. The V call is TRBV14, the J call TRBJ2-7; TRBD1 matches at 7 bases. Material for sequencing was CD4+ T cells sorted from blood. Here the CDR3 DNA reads TGTGCCAGCAGCCAAGATATCTGGGACAGAATTTACGAGCAGTACTTC. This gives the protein CASSQDIWDRIYEQYF.